These T cell receptor beta chains were read from a single sample in a study of cytomegalovirus exposure and HLA in healthy donors. Generated by immunoSEQ multiplex PCR, the TCRdb table keeps only in-frame clones and is missing some. The sample has approximately 110,000 clones, 79% seen once. Sequencing input: PBMCs. The receptors here all came from a woman aged 18-29 years in good health and CMV-seropositive. CDR3s include the opening cysteine and the closing phenylalanine or tryptophan. Each record gives: J gene, D gene, clone size, V gene, CDR3 protein, CDR3 DNA. The D gene is left open where the match is weak. Clone size is stated in some rows and not others, as once, few, many or a class when expanded.

J: TRBJ2-7; D: NA; size: once; V: TRBV13; CDR3: CASSHRERVISYEQYF; DNA: TGTGCCAGCAGCCACCGCGAGCGGGTAATTTCCTACGAGCAGTACTTC
J: TRBJ1-5; D: TRBD1; size: once; V: TRBV19; CDR3: CASSIDGQGGQPQHF; DNA: TGTGCCAGTAGTATAGACGGACAGGGCGGTCAGCCCCAGCATTTT
J: TRBJ2-3; D: NA; size: NA; V: TRBV30; CDR3: CAWSVRGSWTDTQYF; DNA: TGTGCCTGGAGTGTAAGGGGGAGTTGGACAGATACGCAGTATTTT
J: TRBJ1-4; D: TRBD1; size: few; V: TRBV30; CDR3: CACARDRVEGTNEKLFF; DNA: TGTGCCTGCGCCCGGGACAGGGTAGAAGGAACTAATGAAAAACTGTTTTTT
J: TRBJ2-7; D: NA; size: NA; V: TRBV27; CDR3: CASSRTTGNYEQYF; DNA: TGTGCCAGCAGTCGCACAACAGGGAACTACGAGCAGTACTTC
J: TRBJ2-7; D: TRBD1; size: NA; V: TRBV4-1; CDR3: CASSRLPGQGYEQYF; DNA: TGCGCCAGCAGCCGCTTGCCGGGACAGGGGTACGAGCAGTACTTC
J: TRBJ2-5; D: NA; size: NA; V: TRBV7-7; CDR3: CASSPLQETQYF; DNA: TGTGCTAGCAGCCCCCTGCAAGAGACCCAGTACTTC
J: TRBJ2-1; D: NA; size: NA; V: TRBV4-2; CDR3: CASSQGGVAIHSVEQFF; DNA: TGTGCCAGCAGCCAAGGGGGGGTAGCCATACATAGTGTTGAGCAGTTCTTC
J: TRBJ1-2; D: NA; size: NA; V: TRBV5-6; CDR3: CASSLAPVSYGYTF; DNA: TGTGCCAGCAGCTTGGCTCCGGTTTCGTATGGCTACACCTTC
J: TRBJ2-7; D: NA; size: NA; V: TRBV21-1; CDR3: CASSRAGTGQKEQYF; DNA: TGTGCCAGCAGCAGGGCCGGGACAGGGCAAAAAGAGCAGTACTTC
J: TRBJ2-7; D: TRBD1; size: NA; V: TRBV18; CDR3: CASSPYNLQGASYEQYF; DNA: TGTGCCAGCTCACCCTACAACTTACAGGGGGCCTCCTACGAGCAGTACTTC
J: TRBJ1-2; D: NA; size: few; V: TRBV20-1; CDR3: CSARTADGYTF; DNA: TGCAGTGCTAGGACAGCCGATGGCTACACCTTC
J: TRBJ1-2; D: NA; size: NA; V: TRBV10-3; CDR3: CAISESTSGGYTF; DNA: TGTGCCATCAGTGAGTCGACCAGCGGAGGCTACACCTTC
J: TRBJ2-3; D: TRBD2; size: NA; V: TRBV5-6; CDR3: CASSPRLATQYF; DNA: TGTGCCAGCAGCCCGCGACTAGCTACGCAGTATTTT
J: TRBJ2-7; D: TRBD1; size: NA; V: TRBV7-9; CDR3: CASSLEGQGYEQYF; DNA: TGTGCCAGCAGCTTGGAGGGACAGGGTTACGAGCAGTACTTC
J: TRBJ2-3; D: TRBD2; size: few; V: TRBV4-1; CDR3: CASSHTLPGRDTQYF; DNA: TGCGCCAGCAGCCACACCCTCCCCGGGAGGGATACGCAGTATTTT
J: TRBJ1-1; D: NA; size: NA; V: TRBV29-1; CDR3: CSVSSGAWTEAFF; DNA: TGCAGCGTTTCTTCTGGGGCGTGGACTGAAGCTTTCTTT
J: TRBJ2-1; D: NA; size: NA; V: TRBV4-2; CDR3: CASSRPQGRDLEQFF; DNA: TGTGCCAGCAGTCGTCCCCAGGGCAGGGATCTTGAGCAGTTCTTC
J: TRBJ2-7; D: NA; size: NA; V: TRBV2; CDR3: CASRGGEQYF; DNA: TGTGCCAGCAGAGGGGGAGAGCAGTACTTC
J: TRBJ1-5; D: NA; size: NA; V: TRBV15; CDR3: CATSRGGSENQPQHF; DNA: TGTGCCACCAGCAGAGGGGGTAGCGAAAATCAGCCCCAGCATTTT
J: TRBJ1-4; D: NA; size: NA; V: TRBV30; CDR3: CACPQGSNEKLFF; DNA: TGTGCCTGCCCACAGGGTTCTAATGAAAAACTGTTTTTT
J: TRBJ2-7; D: NA; size: NA; V: TRBV11-2; CDR3: CASSFPQRLGEQYF; DNA: TGTGCCAGCAGCTTCCCCCAGCGGCTGGGCGAGCAGTACTTC
J: TRBJ1-2; D: NA; size: NA; V: TRBV4-1; CDR3: CASSQVIGVTGYTF; DNA: TGCGCCAGCAGCCAGGTGATCGGGGTCACGGGCTACACCTTC
J: TRBJ2-1; D: TRBD2; size: NA; V: TRBV7-8; CDR3: CASSLVGTSGRYEQFF; DNA: TGTGCCAGCAGCTTAGTAGGGACTAGCGGGCGGTATGAGCAGTTCTTC
J: TRBJ2-7; D: NA; size: NA; V: TRBV9; CDR3: CASSVAKLSDEQYF; DNA: TGTGCCAGCAGCGTAGCTAAGCTCTCCGACGAGCAGTACTTC
J: TRBJ2-4; D: NA; size: NA; V: TRBV5-4; CDR3: CASSNREFIAKNIQYF; DNA: TGTGCCAGCAGCAACCGGGAGTTTATAGCCAAAAACATTCAGTACTTC
J: TRBJ1-2; D: NA; size: NA; V: TRBV27; CDR3: CASKAGTNYGYTF; DNA: TGTGCCAGCAAAGCAGGGACTAACTATGGCTACACCTTC
J: TRBJ1-4; D: TRBD1; size: NA; V: TRBV6-5; CDR3: CASKRDSNEKLFF; DNA: TGTGCCAGCAAACGGGACAGTAATGAAAAACTGTTTTTT
J: TRBJ2-5; D: NA; size: NA; V: TRBV6-1; CDR3: CASSEFWGRSQETQYF; DNA: TGTGCCAGCAGTGAATTTTGGGGGAGGTCTCAAGAGACCCAGTACTTC
J: TRBJ1-5; D: TRBD1; size: NA; V: TRBV7-9; CDR3: CASSSISGGQPQHF; DNA: TGTGCCAGCAGCTCGATTTCAGGGGGTCAGCCCCAGCATTTT
J: TRBJ2-5; D: NA; size: once; V: TRBV7-6; CDR3: CASSLGGRETQYF; DNA: TGTGCCAGCAGCTTGGGGGGACGGGAGACCCAGTACTTC
J: TRBJ1-1; D: TRBD1; size: NA; V: TRBV27; CDR3: CASRGQVGRDTEAFF; DNA: TGTGCCAGCAGGGGACAGGTTGGCCGGGACACTGAAGCTTTCTTT
J: TRBJ2-3; D: TRBD2; size: NA; V: TRBV5-1; CDR3: CASSLTSGRTDTQYF; DNA: TGCGCCAGCAGCTTGACTAGCGGGAGGACAGATACGCAGTATTTT
J: TRBJ2-7; D: TRBD2; size: once; V: TRBV9; CDR3: CASTAGASSYEQYF; DNA: TGTGCCAGCACCGCGGGAGCGAGCTCCTACGAGCAGTACTTC
J: TRBJ2-1; D: TRBD2; size: NA; V: TRBV9; CDR3: CASSARLAGVVHEQFF; DNA: TGTGCCAGCAGCGCGCGACTAGCGGGAGTGGTCCATGAGCAGTTCTTC
J: TRBJ1-1; D: NA; size: NA; V: TRBV5-5; CDR3: CATDGEGTEAFF; DNA: TGTGCCACGGACGGGGAAGGCACTGAAGCTTTCTTT
J: TRBJ1-3; D: TRBD1; size: few; V: TRBV6-1; CDR3: CASSSRDSGAAIYF; DNA: TGTGCCAGCAGTTCTCGGGACAGTGGAGCGGCCATATATTTT
J: TRBJ1-2; D: NA; size: once; V: TRBV13; CDR3: CASRRQEIYGYTF; DNA: TGTGCCAGCAGGAGACAGGAGATCTATGGCTACACCTTC
J: TRBJ2-3; D: TRBD2; size: NA; V: TRBV19; CDR3: CASSITLAGRGTQYF; DNA: TGTGCCAGTAGTATCACACTAGCGGGTAGGGGAACGCAGTATTTT
J: TRBJ2-3; D: TRBD2; size: NA; V: TRBV25-1; CDR3: CATSRRASGTPDTQYF; DNA: TGTGCCACATCTCGGAGGGCTAGCGGGACCCCCGATACGCAGTATTTT
J: TRBJ2-3; D: NA; size: NA; V: TRBV20-1; CDR3: CSARDLDTQYF; DNA: TGCAGTGCTAGAGATCTGGATACGCAGTATTTT
J: TRBJ2-7; D: NA; size: NA; V: TRBV19; CDR3: CASSITVAYEQYF; DNA: TGTGCCAGTAGTATAACGGTTGCCTACGAGCAGTACTTC
J: TRBJ2-5; D: NA; size: NA; V: TRBV9; CDR3: CASSVASREETQYF; DNA: TGTGCCAGCAGCGTAGCTTCTCGTGAAGAGACCCAGTACTTC
J: TRBJ2-1; D: NA; size: NA; V: TRBV7-9; CDR3: CASSLALYNEQFF; DNA: TGTGCCAGCAGCTTAGCTCTATACAATGAGCAGTTCTTC
J: TRBJ1-4; D: NA; size: NA; V: TRBV5-1; CDR3: CASSLADWRTEKLFF; DNA: TGCGCCAGCAGCTTGGCCGATTGGAGGACTGAAAAACTGTTTTTT